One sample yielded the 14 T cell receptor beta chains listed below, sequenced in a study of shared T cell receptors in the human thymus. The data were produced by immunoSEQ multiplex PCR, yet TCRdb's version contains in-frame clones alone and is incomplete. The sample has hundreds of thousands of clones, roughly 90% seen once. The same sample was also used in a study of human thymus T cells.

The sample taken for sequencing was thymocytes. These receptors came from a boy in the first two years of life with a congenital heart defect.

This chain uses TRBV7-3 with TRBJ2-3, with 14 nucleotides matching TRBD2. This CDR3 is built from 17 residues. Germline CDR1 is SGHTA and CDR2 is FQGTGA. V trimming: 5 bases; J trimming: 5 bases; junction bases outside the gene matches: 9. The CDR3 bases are TGTGCCAGCAGCGTAGGAGGTGGGACTAGCGGGGGAGATACGCAGTATTTT. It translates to CASSVGGGTSGGDTQYF.

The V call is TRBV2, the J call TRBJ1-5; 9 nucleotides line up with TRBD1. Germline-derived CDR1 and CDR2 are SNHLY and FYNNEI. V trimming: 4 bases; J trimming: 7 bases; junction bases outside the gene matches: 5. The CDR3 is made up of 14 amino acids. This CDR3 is CASSGTGVGQPQHF. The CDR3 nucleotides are TGTGCCAGCAGTGGGACAGGGGTAGGCCAGCCCCAGCATTTT.

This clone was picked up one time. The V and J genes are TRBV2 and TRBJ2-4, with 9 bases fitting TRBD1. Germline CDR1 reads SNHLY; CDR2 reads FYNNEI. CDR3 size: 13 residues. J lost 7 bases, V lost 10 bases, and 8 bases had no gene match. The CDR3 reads CATPDDRGNIQYF. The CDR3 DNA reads TGTGCCACCCCGGATGACAGGGGGAACATTCAGTACTTC.

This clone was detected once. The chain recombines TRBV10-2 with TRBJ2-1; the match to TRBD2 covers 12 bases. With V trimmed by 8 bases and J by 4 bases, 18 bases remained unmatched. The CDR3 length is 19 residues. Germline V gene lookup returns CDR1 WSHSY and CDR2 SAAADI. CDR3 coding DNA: TGCGCCAGCGTGCGTCCCGGGACTAGCGGGTTAGGGGATTACAATGAGCAGTTCTTC. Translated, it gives CASVRPGTSGLGDYNEQFF.

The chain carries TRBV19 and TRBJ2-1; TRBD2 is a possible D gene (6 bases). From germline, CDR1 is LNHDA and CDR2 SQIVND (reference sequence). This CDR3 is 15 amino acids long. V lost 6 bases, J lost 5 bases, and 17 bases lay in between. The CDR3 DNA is TGTGCCAGTAGGGGCCGCGGGGTCTCTGACAATGAGCAGTTCTTC. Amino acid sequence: CASRGRGVSDNEQFF.

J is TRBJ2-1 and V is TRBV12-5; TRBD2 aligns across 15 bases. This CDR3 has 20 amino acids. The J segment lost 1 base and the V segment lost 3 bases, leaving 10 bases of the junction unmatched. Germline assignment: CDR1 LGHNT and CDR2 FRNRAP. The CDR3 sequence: CASGFFPGLAGGRSYNEQFF. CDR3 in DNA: TGTGCTAGTGGTTTTTTTCCGGGACTAGCGGGAGGAAGGTCCTACAATGAGCAGTTCTTC.

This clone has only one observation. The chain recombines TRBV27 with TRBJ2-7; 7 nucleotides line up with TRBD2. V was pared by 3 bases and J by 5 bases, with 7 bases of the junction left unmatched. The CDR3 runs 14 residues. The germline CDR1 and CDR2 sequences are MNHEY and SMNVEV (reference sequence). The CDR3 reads CASSFLGEGNEQYF. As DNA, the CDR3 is TGTGCCAGCAGTTTTTTGGGGGAGGGGAACGAGCAGTACTTC.

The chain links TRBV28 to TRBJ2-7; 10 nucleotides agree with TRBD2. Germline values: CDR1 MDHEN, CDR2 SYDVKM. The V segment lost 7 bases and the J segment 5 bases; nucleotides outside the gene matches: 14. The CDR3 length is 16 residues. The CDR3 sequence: CASNGGLAPLSDEQYF. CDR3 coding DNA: TGTGCCAGCAACGGGGGACTAGCGCCCCTTTCGGACGAGCAGTACTTC.

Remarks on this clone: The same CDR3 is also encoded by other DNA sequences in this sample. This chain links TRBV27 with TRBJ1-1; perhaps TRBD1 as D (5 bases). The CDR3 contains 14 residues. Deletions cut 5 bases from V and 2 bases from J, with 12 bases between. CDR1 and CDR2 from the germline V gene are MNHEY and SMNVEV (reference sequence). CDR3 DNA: TGTGCCAGCAGTCCCGGAAGGGGCAACACTGAAGCTTTCTTT. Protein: CASSPGRGNTEAFF.

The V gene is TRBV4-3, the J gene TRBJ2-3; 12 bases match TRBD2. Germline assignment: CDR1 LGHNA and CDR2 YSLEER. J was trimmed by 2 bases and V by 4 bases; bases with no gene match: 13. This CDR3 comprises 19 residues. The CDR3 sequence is CASSRRYNRTSGNTDTQYF. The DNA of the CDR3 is TGCGCCAGCAGCCGACGATACAACCGGACTAGCGGGAACACAGATACGCAGTATTTT.

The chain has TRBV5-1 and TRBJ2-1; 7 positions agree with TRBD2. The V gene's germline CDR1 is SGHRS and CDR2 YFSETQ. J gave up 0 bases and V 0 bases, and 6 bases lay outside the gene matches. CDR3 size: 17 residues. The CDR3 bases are TGCGCCAGCAGCTTGGAAGGGGAGGGCCGCTCCTACAATGAGCAGTTCTTC. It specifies CASSLEGEGRSYNEQFF.

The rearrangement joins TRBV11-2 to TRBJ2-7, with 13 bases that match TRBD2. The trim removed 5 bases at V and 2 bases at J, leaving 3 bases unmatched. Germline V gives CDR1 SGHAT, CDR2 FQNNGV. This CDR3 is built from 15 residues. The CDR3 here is CASSGGLAGAYEQYF. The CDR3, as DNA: TGTGCCAGCAGCGGTGGACTAGCGGGAGCCTACGAGCAGTACTTC.

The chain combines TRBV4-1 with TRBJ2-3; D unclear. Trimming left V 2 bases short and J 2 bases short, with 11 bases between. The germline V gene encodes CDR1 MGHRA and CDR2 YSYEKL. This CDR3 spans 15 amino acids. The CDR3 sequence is CASSQRNGYTDTQYF. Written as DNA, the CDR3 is TGCGCCAGCAGCCAACGAAACGGGTACACAGATACGCAGTATTTT.

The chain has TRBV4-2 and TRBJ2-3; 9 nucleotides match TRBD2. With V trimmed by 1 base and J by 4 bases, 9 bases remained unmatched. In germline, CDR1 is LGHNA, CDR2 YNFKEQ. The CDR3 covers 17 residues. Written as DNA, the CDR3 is TGTGCCAGCAGCCAAGCTCCTAGCGGGACCGGCCCAGATACGCAGTATTTT. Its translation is CASSQAPSGTGPDTQYF.